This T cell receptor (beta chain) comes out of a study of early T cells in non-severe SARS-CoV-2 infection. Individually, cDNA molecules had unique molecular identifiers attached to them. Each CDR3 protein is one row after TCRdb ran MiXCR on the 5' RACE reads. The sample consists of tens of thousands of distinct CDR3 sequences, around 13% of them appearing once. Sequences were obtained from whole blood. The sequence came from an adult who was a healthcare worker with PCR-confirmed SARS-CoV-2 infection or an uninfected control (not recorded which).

The CDR3 bases are TGCAGCGCGTGGACAGGGCGGAACACTGAAGCTTTCTTT. Translated, it gives CSAWTGRNTEAFF. The chain recombines TRBV29-1 with TRBJ1-1; TRBD1 agrees at 8 bases. The CDR3 is made up of 13 amino acids. Trimming took 7 bases from V and 1 from J; bases not matched to a gene: 5. Per germline, CDR1 SQVTM and CDR2 ANQGSEA.